This T cell receptor beta chain was found in a study of cytomegalovirus exposure and HLA in healthy donors (TCRdb year 2017). A note on the overall study: An earlier analysis of about 560 of the donors reported 276 Gb of sequence data and around 100 million unique TCR beta sequences obtained from about 200 million T cells. High-throughput TCR immunosequencing, statistical association of individual TCRs with disease status, and machine learning were combined to predict cytomegalovirus infection status. The later analysis used no new phenotypic data to find candidate immune exposures, relying instead on TCR beta sequences and their occurrence across donors. HLA typing included class I and class II loci at four-digit resolution. A later analysis re-analyzed previously published TCR beta repertoires from several hundred donors and added high-resolution HLA genotyping to study TCR occurrence patterns. Approximately 300 gigabases of sequencing data and roughly 80 million unique TCR sequences made up an early release that covered 500 to 650 HLA-typed donors. Donor age, sex, ethnicity and CMV serostatus were compiled together with the repertoire data. Across 398 genotyped donors of the cohort, an average of roughly 250,000 unique TCR beta nucleotide sequences per donor were sequenced, and approximately 17% of those sequences were non-productive. A later genetic analysis used genome-wide SNP genotypes for about three fifths of the 666 donors, treating that subset as a discovery cohort. Roughly 5 DR-DQ haplotypes were handled as single units for association and clustering, since linkage in the cohort was strong. In an earlier analysis of around 540 of the donors, high-throughput TCR beta sequencing was used to judge whether each TCR beta V gene segment behaved as functional or pseudogenic. Besides the first cohort of approximately 710 subjects, a separate validation cohort made up of over a hundred different subjects was used. The genetic ancestry cluster associated with self-reported Caucasian donors included 65% to 90% of the roughly 400 genotyped donors. The aim of the study was to test whether cataloging public T cell receptors could identify signatures of past pathogen exposure. Typing coverage varied by locus: roughly 620-640 donors for A, B, C, DRB1 and DQB1; some 520 for DQA1; around 570 for DPA1; 400 to 480 for DPB1. Every repertoire in the discovery cohort had been generated on one and the same sequencing platform. The study profiled the T cell repertoires of hundreds of subjects by immunosequencing and related them to cytomegalovirus serostatus.

Findings and caveats that apply to the study as a whole: A further reported finding was that TCR beta sequences accurately predicted the HLA-A and HLA-B alleles for most subjects in the first cohort. Specific HLA alleles were associated with 15,000 to 20,000 TCR beta sequences at a false discovery rate of 0.05 in a later analysis. When HLA alleles, especially DR and DQ, strongly co-occurred, TCR associations were difficult to assign to individual alleles. According to the authors, the approach could potentially be generalized to other disease states and immunological phenotypes. Most TCR sequences were observed very rarely across donors, whereas some public TCRs were present in many individuals. A few of the identified cytomegalovirus-associated TCR beta chains were confirmed in vitro to be specific for cytomegalovirus antigens. Most CMV-associated TCR beta chains appeared to be HLA-restricted in a later analysis, and the HLA associations seemed to be driven largely by CMV exposure. In a later analysis, the rate of TCR association differed among HLA loci, with DRB1 alleles having the most associated TCRs and HLA-C alleles having the fewest. The sequencing pipeline was judged likely to have produced a cluster of highly shared sequence variants as a technical artifact. The cohort was sequenced for TCR beta chains only, and without alpha or paired-chain data the features that could be detected were limited. The earlier analysis of about 600 of the donors excluded some 15 rarely observed V segments, including chromosome 9 orphons, because counts were too low. According to a later genetic analysis, donors in an Asian-associated ancestry cluster had fewer N-insertions in productive TCRs than the roughly 670-donor mean. The only immune exposure information available for the cohort was CMV serostatus. According to a later analysis, parvovirus B19, influenza, CMV and Epstein-Barr virus appeared linked to several top co-occurrence clusters. In both the original and validation cohorts, the classifier was reported to diagnose cytomegalovirus status with high specificity and sensitivity. Because some donors lacked HLA typing at each locus, the association tests relied only on the typed subset. An earlier analysis of approximately 500 of the donors showed that most TCR beta V segments appeared in productive rearrangements either about 87% or about 30% of the time, which broadly matched IMGT annotations. Because the 87-base-pair reads could not distinguish some IMGT-functional V segments, including TRBV6-2 and TRBV6-3, those segments were excluded. In a later genetic analysis, a missense DCLRE1C variant was associated with V-gene and J-gene trimming of TCR beta chains, and the association was replicated in an independent cohort. A later analysis found that HLA-associated TCR beta chains were more clonally expanded and had lower generation probabilities than equally common non-associated chains. A total of fewer than 200 TCR beta chains were listed by the study as associated with cytomegalovirus. Correlated functional status among segregating V segments might reflect linkage disequilibrium, but an unknown experimental factor could not be ruled out. Presence/absence analyses assumed roughly uniform sequencing depth across donors, an assumption that may not hold.

The junction shows trimming of 3 bases on V and 5 bases on J, plus 13 bases between the germline ends. CDR1 MGHRA and CDR2 YSYEKL were looked up in the germline V gene. Spanning cysteine to phenylalanine, the CDR3 consists of 14 amino acids. Of all the DNA, just the CDR3 is kept, 42 bases in frame from base 1. Remarks on this clone: Its antigen has not been determined. Per-nucleotide qualities are absent, and no much larger clonotype sits a single base away.

The method was the immunoSEQ multiplex PCR assay. For the multiplex PCR, a mixture combining 60 forward primers for TCR Vbeta segments and 13 reverse primers for TCR Jbeta segments was used. The CDR3 region of rearranged TCR beta genes was amplified from genomic DNA with a multiplex PCR assay. Amplified TCR beta libraries were sequenced as 87-base-pair reads on the Illumina HiSeq System. As for how the authors treated the data: A later analysis tallied tens of millions of unique TCR beta chains across the 666 repertoires, and approximately 12 million of those chains were shared by two or more donors. Raw reads were error-corrected and collapsed into unique sequences with a nearest-neighbor algorithm that merged closely related sequences to remove PCR and sequencing errors. To assign V, D and J gene segments, CDR3 sequences were aligned to IMGT reference sequences. Each retained sequence needed at least a six-nucleotide match to both a V gene segment and a J gene segment. Rearrangements were classified as productive when the CDR3 lacked stop codons and remained in frame with V and J, and all other rearrangements were classified as non-productive. Following IMGT convention, CDR3 was defined as the stretch from the second conserved V-encoded cysteine to the conserved J-encoded phenylalanine. Sequences without an unambiguous match to a single V gene segment were excluded from the earlier analysis of about 640 of the donors. In an earlier analysis of roughly 600 of the donors, a V segment was called functional when productive rearrangements were above 56.7%, and segregating when the standard deviation between donors exceeded 5%. A statistical classification framework was developed to diagnose cytomegalovirus status using the catalog of TCR beta chain sequences. A later analysis assigned V and J genes by comparing TCR nucleotide sequences with IMGT/GENE-DB human TR gene sequences. A later analysis assigned CDR3 sequences and most-parsimonious VDJ recombination scenarios with the TCRdist pipeline. In a later analysis, each TCR beta chain was defined by its CDR3 amino acid sequence together with its V-gene family, and reads without a unique V-gene family were excluded. In a later analysis, fewer than 650 highly shared, low-generation-probability nucleotide sequences were removed to address suspected cross-contamination and a sequencing artifact. For each public chain, a later analysis derived a clonal expansion index from normalized ranks of inferred template counts within each repertoire. A later analysis computed generation probabilities with a VDJ recombination model fitted to out-of-frame rearrangements, and checked the results against IGoR. Hypergeometric tests were used in a later analysis to score TCR-TCR, TCR-HLA and TCR-CMV co-occurrence, with a repertoire-size bias correction applied to the TCR pairs. In a later analysis, false discovery rates were estimated by permuting HLA or CMV assignments 20 times. In a later analysis, co-occurring TCRs were grouped using DBSCAN, and TCRdist sequence similarity was added for clustering within HLA-allele-positive subsets. Repertoires with fewer than 30,000 or more than 120,000 public chains, plus five repertoires with anomalous nucleotide sharing, were excluded from co-occurrence clustering. TCRdb re-hosts the immuneACCESS table, in-frame sequences only. Its copies lack some clones; in the studies checked, an unresolved V gene accounts for under half of them, and the cause for the rest is not known. That table furnishes V, J and clone size, whereas the DNA furnished D and trimming. The sample profile shows 150,000 to 200,000 clones; 84% of them were found once. 4.8% of the sample is taken by the ten largest.

The cohort comprised some 730 healthy bone marrow donors. Cohort members were all nominally healthy when sampled, although unrecorded immune exposures were likely present. The donor tested CMV seronegative and was one of the 352 seronegative cohort members. A peripheral blood sample was collected from each donor, and TCR beta sequencing was performed on peripheral blood mononuclear cells. The Qiagen DNeasy Blood Extraction Kit was used to extract genomic DNA from the blood cell samples. The TCR originated in a man aged 18 to 35 in good health and CMV-seronegative. This receptor chain uses TRBV4-1 and TRBJ1-2, and possibly TRBD1, on 6 matching bases. The source material was PBMCs. The CDR3 amino acid sequence is: CASSHRGGGYGYTF. The DNA sequence follows: TGCGCCAGCAGCCACAGGGGAGGGGGGTATGGCTACACCTTC.